The next 3 T cell receptor beta chains were all read from a single sample in a study of beta chain features in type 1 diabetes. Since all of the isolated RNA was reverse transcribed, expressed TCRB transcripts were what got sequenced. This table comes from immunoSEQ multiplex PCR, and its TCRdb copy is limited to in-frame clones, with some not included. In the table there are around 180,000 clones, around an eighth of which are singletons. Sequenced: central memory CD4+ T cells from blood. The receptor source for this set is a young woman in good health.

The gene calls are TRBV7-2 and TRBJ1-1; D unresolved. The germline CDR1 and CDR2 sequences are SGHTA and FQGNSA. Trimming took 5 bases from V and 0 from J, leaving 7 bases between them. The CDR3 spans 13 residues. The CDR3 spells CASSVDLNTEAFF. CDR3 coding DNA: TGTGCCAGCAGCGTTGACTTGAACACTGAAGCTTTCTTT. Using reference TRBV7-2 and TRBJ1-1 for the parts outside the CDR3, the full variable domain is GAGVSQSPSNKVTEKGKDVELRCDPISGHTALYWYRQSLGQGLEFLIYFQGNSAPDKSGLPSDRFSAERTGGSVSTLTIQRTQQEDSAVYLCASSVDLNTEAFFGQGTRLTVV.

There are a few counts of this clone. The chain has TRBV30 and TRBJ2-7; D is possibly TRBD2 (6 bases). Germline CDR1 reads GTSNPN; CDR2 reads SVGIG (reference sequence). Trimming cost V 4 bases and J 6 bases, with 19 bases left between them. This CDR3 has 14 residues. CDR3 bases: TGTGCCTGGACCCGAGGACCCGGGGGACGCGAGCAGTACTTC. Its translation is CAWTRGPGGREQYF.

About this clone itself: Other DNA sequences in this specimen translate into the identical CDR3. This rearrangement joins TRBV18 to TRBJ2-5; D uncertain. Between the trimmed V and J ends, which lost 2 bases and 3 bases, there was a span of 4 bases. The CDR3 extends over 12 amino acids. Germline assignment: CDR1 KGHSH and CDR2 LQKENI. CDR3 amino acids: CASSPEEETQYF. CDR3 sequence (DNA): TGTGCCAGCTCACCAGAGGAAGAGACCCAGTACTTC.